This T cell receptor (beta chain) was profiled in a study of PD-L1 blockade in urothelial cancer. Every PCR was spiked with synthetic TCR analog templates. Sequenced by immunoSEQ multiplex PCR; TCRdb stores in-frame clones only, minus some. The sample yields 90,000 or so clones, roughly 89% seen once. This CDR3 comprises 11 residues. V lost 5 bases to trimming and J lost 4 bases, with 4 bases between them. Per the germline V gene, CDR1 is SEHNR and CDR2 is FQNEAQ (reference sequence). Time point denoted: pretreatment peripheral blood. With regard to this clone: Other DNA sequences in this specimen translate into the identical CDR3.

The sequence was obtained from a man between 60 and 75 years old with urothelial cancer. This sample comprised PBMCs, obtained around atezolizumab (anti-PD-L1) treatment. The chain is built from TRBV7-9 and TRBJ2-3; D not resolved. The CDR3 loop reads CASSRADTQYF. DNA of the CDR3: TGTGCCAGCAGCCGTGCAGATACGCAGTATTTT.